One and the same sample provided the 31 T cell receptor beta chains below, sequenced in a study of cytomegalovirus exposure and HLA in healthy donors. The PCR had 60 Vbeta and 13 Jbeta primers. Profiled with immunoSEQ multiplex PCR; TCRdb holds only in-frame clones, not every one. The sample has over 100,000 clones, more than 65% seen once. Material for sequencing was PBMCs. The source of these receptors is a woman aged 25 to 39 in good health and CMV-seronegative.

The genes are TRBV25-1 and TRBJ1-4, with D possibly TRBD1 on 6 matching bases. Germline V gene data show CDR1 as MGHDK and CDR2 as SYGVNS. The length of the CDR3 is 15 residues. The V end lost 7 bases, the J end lost 2 bases, and 14 bases lay between the germline ends. For the CDR3, the DNA is TGTGCCAGCACCAGAAGCAGGGGCACTAATGAAAAACTGTTTTTT. It encodes CASTRSRGTNEKLFF. Full variable domain (remainder filled in from reference TRBV25-1 and TRBJ1-4): EADIYQTPRYLVIGTGKKITLECSQTMGHDKMYWYQQDPGMELHLIHYSYGVNSTEKGDLSSESTVSRIRTEHFPLTLESARPSHTSQYLCASTRSRGTNEKLFFGSGTQLSVL.

V usage is TRBV2 and J usage is TRBJ1-1, with D uncertain. Between the trimmed V and J ends, which lost 2 bases and 10 bases, there was a span of 14 bases. From germline, CDR1 is SNHLY and CDR2 FYNNEI. The CDR3 contains 13 residues. CDR3 protein: CASSERQRAGAFF. CDR3 coding DNA: TGTGCCAGCAGTGAAAGGCAGAGGGCTGGAGCTTTCTTT.

The J gene is TRBJ1-1, the V gene TRBV4-1; D not resolved. V gave up 1 base and J gave up 0 bases, with 9 bases separating them. Germline CDR1 and CDR2: MGHRA and YSYEKL. CDR3 length: 15 residues. The CDR3: CASSQGGQVNTEAFF. The CDR3 DNA sequence: TGCGCCAGCAGCCAAGGAGGGCAGGTGAACACTGAAGCTTTCTTT.

This chain uses TRBV5-1 with TRBJ1-1, with D unresolved. The CDR3 is made up of 13 amino acids. The V and J ends lost 3 bases and 2 bases respectively, with 8 bases between them. The germline V gene has CDR1 SGHRS and CDR2 YFSETQ. In DNA, the CDR3 is TGCGCCAGCAGCTCAACTTCAAACACTGAAGCTTTCTTT. It is translated as CASSSTSNTEAFF.

This sequence joins TRBV6-5 and TRBJ1-1; TRBD1 agrees at 7 bases. The J segment lost 3 bases and the V segment lost 4 bases, leaving 5 bases of the junction unmatched. Per the germline V gene, CDR1 is MNHEY and CDR2 is SVGAGI. The CDR3 loop spans 14 amino acids. DNA of the CDR3: TGTGCCAGCAGTTCCGTAGACAGGGACACTGAAGCTTTCTTT. Its protein is CASSSVDRDTEAFF.

This clone has a handful of counts. J is TRBJ2-1 and V is TRBV5-1; TRBD2 matches 8 bases. J gave up 1 base and V 3 bases, and 9 bases lay outside the gene matches. Germline CDR1 SGHRS, CDR2 YFSETQ. The CDR3 has 17 residues. The CDR3 sequence: CASSSLGAGGSYNEQFF. CDR3 DNA: TGCGCCAGCAGCTCCCTTGGGGCGGGAGGTTCCTACAATGAGCAGTTCTTC.

V is TRBV6-5 and J is TRBJ2-6; D unresolved. The CDR3 has 15 residues. Per germline, CDR1 MNHEY and CDR2 SVGAGI. Trimming pared 9 bases from V and 0 bases from J, leaving 12 bases between. CDR3 residues: CASTSQASGANVLTF. The CDR3 DNA follows: TGTGCCAGTACCTCCCAGGCCTCTGGGGCCAACGTCCTGACTTTC.

The rearrangement uses TRBV5-1 and TRBJ1-1; D unresolved. This CDR3 has 13 residues. The V end was cut by 2 bases, the J end by 10 bases, with 15 bases between. Looked up from germline, CDR1 is SGHRS and CDR2 is YFSETQ. CDR3 in DNA: TGCGCCAGCAGCTTCCCTGGCGGGGTGCGAGCTTTCTTT. Translation: CASSFPGGVRAFF. Full variable domain (remainder filled in from reference TRBV5-1 and TRBJ1-1): KAGVTQTPRYLIKTRGQQVTLSCSPISGHRSVSWYQQTPGQGLQFLFEYFSETQRNKGNFPGRFSGRQFSNSRSEMNVSTLELGDSALYLCASSFPGGVRAFFGQGTRLTVV.

The chain joins TRBV5-1 to TRBJ1-1, with TRBD1 identical over 8 bases. Looked up from germline, CDR1 is SGHRS and CDR2 is YFSETQ. J lost 0 bases, V lost 2 bases, and 9 bases had no gene match. The CDR3 extends over 17 amino acids. The CDR3 DNA is TGCGCCAGCAGCTTACCCGGGACAGGCATAATGAACACTGAAGCTTTCTTT. Residues: CASSLPGTGIMNTEAFF.

As regards this clone: The sample contains more than one DNA sequence encoding this CDR3. The J gene is TRBJ1-1, the V gene TRBV19; TRBD1 aligns across 7 bases. The J segment lost 4 bases and the V segment lost 5 bases, leaving 4 bases of the junction unmatched. Germline-derived CDR1 and CDR2 are LNHDA and SQIVND (reference sequence). The CDR3 loop spans 13 amino acids. Here the CDR3 reads CASSPGGSTEAFF. As DNA, the CDR3 is TGTGCCAGTAGTCCAGGGGGATCCACTGAAGCTTTCTTT. Variable domain in full (rest from reference TRBV19 and TRBJ1-1): DGGITQSPKYLFRKEGQNVTLSCEQNLNHDAMYWYRQDPGQGLRLIYYSQIVNDFQKGDIAEGYSVSREKKESFPLTVTSAQKNPTAFYLCASSPGGSTEAFFGQGTRLTVV.

The rearrangement uses TRBV6-5 and TRBJ1-5; D gene ambiguous. The CDR3 runs to 13 residues. The V and J ends lost 5 bases and 3 bases respectively, with 8 bases between them. The germline CDR1 and CDR2 sequences are MNHEY and SVGAGI. DNA of the CDR3: TGTGCCAGCAGTGGCACACACAATCAGCCCCAGCATTTT. Protein: CASSGTHNQPQHF.

The chain links TRBV9 to TRBJ1-3; D is possibly TRBD1 (6 bases). This CDR3 is built from 15 residues. V was cut by 4 bases and J by 0 bases, with 11 bases left in between. Germline CDR1 reads SGDLS; CDR2 reads YYNGEE. CDR3 amino acids: CASSLQGNSGNTIYF. CDR3 nucleotide sequence: TGTGCCAGCAGCCTACAGGGCAACTCTGGAAACACCATATATTTT.

In DNA, the CDR3 is TGTGCCTGGAGTGCAGGGGCCGCGAAGGTAGCTTTCTTT. Translation gives CAWSAGAAKVAFF. The chain links TRBV30 to TRBJ1-1, with D possibly matching TRBD1 (6 bases). The CDR3 spans 13 residues. Trimming removed 1 base at V and 10 bases at J, with 16 bases between. Germline CDR1 reads GTSNPN; CDR2 reads SVGIG (reference sequence).

This clone was detected only once. The CDR3 bases are TGTGCCAGCAGCTTCCACAGGGGCTCCTACGAGCAGTACTTC. Protein sequence: CASSFHRGSYEQYF. The V gene is TRBV6-5, the J gene TRBJ2-7, with 7 bases matching TRBD1. CDR3 length equals 14 residues. Looked up from germline, CDR1 is MNHEY and CDR2 is SVGAGI. V gave up 6 bases and J gave up 0 bases; unmatched junction bases: 5.

The chain carries TRBV6-6 and TRBJ1-1; D remains unclear. The CDR3 covers 14 residues. Trimming removed 1 base from V and 1 base from J, with 7 bases in between. Germline V lookup: CDR1 MNHNY, CDR2 SVGAGI (reference sequence). CDR3 sequence reads: CASSYYEANTEAFF. DNA for the CDR3: TGTGCCAGCAGTTACTATGAGGCGAACACTGAAGCTTTCTTT.

The chain is built from TRBV9 and TRBJ2-1; D may be TRBD2 (6 bases). Germline values: CDR1 SGDLS, CDR2 YYNGEE. This CDR3 spans 18 amino acids. Trimming pared 2 bases from V and 7 bases from J, leaving 25 bases between. CDR3 nucleotides: TGTGCCAGCAGCGTGGAGGGAGCGGTGATAGCGGCAACTAATGAGCAGTTCTTC. Translation gives CASSVEGAVIAATNEQFF.

This chain links TRBV20-1 with TRBJ1-4; D call uncertain. This CDR3 comprises 11 residues. Germline CDR1 and CDR2: DFQATT and SNEGSKA (reference sequence). The ends were cut back, 3 bases at V and 8 bases at J, with 7 bases in the middle. Written as DNA, the CDR3 is TGCAGTGCTAGGTCCGGGGAAAAACTGTTTTTT. Protein: CSARSGEKLFF.

This chain uses TRBV2 with TRBJ1-1; possible D gene TRBD1, 5 bases. V was clipped by 8 bases and J by 5 bases, with 12 bases between them. This CDR3 contains 12 residues. Germline V gives CDR1 SNHLY, CDR2 FYNNEI. As DNA, the CDR3 is TGTGCCAGCCGACTCGGGGGGACTGAAGCTTTCTTT. It is translated as CASRLGGTEAFF.

This clone showed up just a few times. CDR3 sequence: CASSWGQGGTEAFF. DNA of the CDR3: TGTGCCAGCAGCTGGGGACAGGGGGGCACTGAAGCTTTCTTT. The chain is built from TRBV5-6 and TRBJ1-1; 11 nucleotides agree with TRBD1. The V gene's germline CDR1 is SGHDT and CDR2 YYEEEE. Losses at the gene ends were 3 bases for V and 4 bases for J; bases not matched to a gene: 2. This CDR3 has 14 amino acids.

V and J are TRBV5-1 and TRBJ1-2, with 7 bases aligning to TRBD1. Germline CDR1 is SGHRS and CDR2 is YFSETQ. CDR3 length equals 16 residues. Trimming at V came to 2 bases and at J to 4 bases, leaving 11 bases not matched to a gene. Written as DNA, the CDR3 is TGCGCCAGCAGCTTAGAGACAGGGAAAGTTAGCTATGGCTACACCTTC. It specifies CASSLETGKVSYGYTF.

V usage is TRBV6-1 and J usage is TRBJ2-2; no firm D call. CDR3 size: 14 residues. Trimming removed 3 bases from V and 6 bases from J, with 11 bases in between. Germline V gives CDR1 MNHNS, CDR2 SASEGT. The CDR3 here is CASSDPQFAGELFF. The DNA for the CDR3 is TGTGCCAGCAGTGACCCCCAATTTGCCGGGGAGCTGTTTTTT.

The chain recombines TRBV4-3 with TRBJ1-2; D possibly corresponds to TRBD1 (5 bases). The CDR3 runs 17 residues. CDR1 is LGHNA, CDR2 YSLEER, per germline. V gave up 0 bases and J gave up 4 bases, with 18 bases separating them. CDR3 sequence (DNA): TGCGCCAGCAGCCAAGAACAGGTCCTGGGAGGCTTCTATGGCTACACCTTC. This codes for CASSQEQVLGGFYGYTF.

DNA of the CDR3: TGTGCCAGCAGTGATGGGGCAGCTAACTATGGCTACACCTTC. Protein: CASSDGAANYGYTF. This chain links TRBV25-1 with TRBJ1-2; a possible D gene is TRBD1 (5 bases). This CDR3 contains 14 residues. Trimming stripped 3 bases from V and 0 bases from J, with 8 bases between. Germline V lookup: CDR1 MGHDK, CDR2 SYGVNS.

The chain uses TRBV6-1 and TRBJ2-5; 7 bases fit TRBD1. The CDR3 is 17 amino acids. Trimming at V came to 4 bases and at J to 1 base, leaving 12 bases not matched to a gene. Germline V gene lookup returns CDR1 MNHNS and CDR2 SASEGT. The CDR3 reads CASSGEGQKYFQETQYF. CDR3 DNA: TGTGCCAGCAGTGGCGAGGGACAGAAATATTTCCAAGAGACCCAGTACTTC.

The chain uses TRBV6-5 and TRBJ2-5; 7 bases match TRBD2. From germline, CDR1 is MNHEY and CDR2 SVGAGI. The CDR3 is 15 residues long. After removal of 5 bases from V and 5 bases from J, the junction contained 11 bases not matched to a gene. The CDR3 spells CASSRGLVPPETQYF. The CDR3 DNA reads TGTGCCAGCAGTCGCGGACTAGTCCCACCCGAGACCCAGTACTTC.

This chain joins TRBV6-5 and TRBJ2-5; possible D gene TRBD1, 6 bases. This CDR3 comprises 13 residues. Germline V gives CDR1 MNHEY, CDR2 SVGAGI. V lost 10 bases, J lost 2 bases, and 14 bases lay in between. CDR3 residues: CATTRQGQETQYF. CDR3 nucleotide sequence: TGTGCCACCACGCGGCAGGGGCAAGAGACCCAGTACTTC.

A single count supports this clone. The chain carries TRBV2 and TRBJ2-3, with TRBD2 as a possible D gene (5 bases). V gave up 8 bases and J gave up 1 base, with 19 bases separating them. The germline V gene has CDR1 SNHLY and CDR2 FYNNEI. This CDR3 contains 16 residues. The CDR3 sequence: CASETWRGLGTDTQYF. CDR3 bases: TGTGCCAGCGAGACGTGGAGAGGGTTGGGCACAGATACGCAGTATTTT.

The chain combines TRBV7-9 with TRBJ2-2; 8 nucleotides agree with TRBD1. With 5 bases clipped from V and 5 bases from J, the junction kept 10 bases outside the gene matches. Per the germline V gene, CDR1 is SEHNR and CDR2 is FQNEAQ (reference sequence). The CDR3 runs to 16 residues. CDR3 region: CASSQPWTGRTGELFF. CDR3 in DNA: TGTGCCAGCAGCCAGCCTTGGACAGGGAGGACCGGGGAGCTGTTTTTT. The complete variable domain, with remaining parts taken from reference TRBV7-9 and TRBJ2-2, reads DTGVSQNPRHKITKRGQNVTFRCDPISEHNRLYWYRQTLGQGPEFLTYFQNEAQLEKSRLLSDRFSAERPKGSFSTLEIQRTEQGDSAMYLCASSQPWTGRTGELFFGEGSRLTVL.

This clone has just a few counts. The chain recombines TRBV29-1 with TRBJ2-1, with a weak D call TRBD2 (5 bases). In germline, CDR1 is SQVTM, CDR2 ANQGSEA. The V gene lost 4 bases and the J gene lost 6 bases, with 13 bases spanning the gap. The CDR3 runs 13 residues. The CDR3 reads CSVVAGAPNEQFF. The CDR3 nucleotides are TGCAGCGTTGTGGCGGGCGCTCCCAATGAGCAGTTCTTC.

The chain is built from TRBV30 and TRBJ2-7; tentative D call: TRBD2 (6 bases). Germline V gives CDR1 GTSNPN, CDR2 SVGIG (reference sequence). The V end was cut by 1 base, the J end by 6 bases, with 16 bases between. The CDR3 loop spans 14 amino acids. The CDR3 sequence is CAWSAFGSELEQYF. The DNA for the CDR3 is TGTGCCTGGAGTGCCTTCGGGAGTGAGCTCGAGCAGTACTTC.

V and J are TRBV6-5 and TRBJ1-2; 8 positions match TRBD1. The J segment lost 5 bases and the V segment lost 2 bases, leaving 7 bases of the junction unmatched. Germline V CDR1 and CDR2: MNHEY, SVGAGI. The CDR3 is 15 amino acids. The CDR3 sequence is CASSYESTGAYGYTF. Here the CDR3 DNA reads TGTGCCAGCAGTTACGAATCGACAGGGGCGTATGGCTACACCTTC.